This TCR beta chain was sequenced for a study of control samples from healthy donors and cancer patients. Sequencing was performed with immunoSEQ multiplex PCR; in TCRdb, only in-frame clones are kept and a portion is missing. Here the sample spans over 100,000 clones, about nine tenths being singletons. This clone appeared once. The length of the CDR3 is 20 residues. After removal of 7 bases from V and 9 bases from J, the junction contained 26 bases not matched to a gene. Looked up from germline, CDR1 is SGHVS and CDR2 is FQNEAQ. The chain carries TRBV7-8 and TRBJ2-1; the match to TRBD2 covers 11 bases. The clonotype comes from a human donor in good health. The donor label of this sample is uncertain. The sample taken for sequencing was blood. This CDR3 reads CASTLLRDPSGGTHVTEQFF. For the CDR3, the DNA is TGTGCCAGCACCCTCCTACGGGACCCTAGCGGGGGGACACACGTCACTGAGCAGTTCTTC.